This T cell receptor (beta chain) was recovered during a study of cytomegalovirus exposure and HLA in healthy donors. With 60 Vbeta and 13 Jbeta primers, the PCR was carried out. Generated by immunoSEQ multiplex PCR, the TCRdb table keeps only in-frame clones and is missing some. The top ten clones hold approximately 1.5% of a sample with roughly 190,000 clones, about four fifths of them seen once. General observations from the study: The authors later found most CMV-associated TCR beta chains appeared HLA-restricted.

Worth noting for this clone: Antigen unknown.

This CDR3 spans 15 amino acids. The germline gives CDR1 SGHTA, CDR2 FQGNSA. Trimming pared 7 bases from V and 0 bases from J, leaving 13 bases between. The J gene is TRBJ2-1, the V gene TRBV7-2; D is possibly TRBD2 (6 bases). The clonotype comes from a girl between 10 and 17 years old in good health and CMV-seropositive. Sequencing was performed on PBMCs. CDR3 loop: CASNPRGDSYNEQFF. CDR3 DNA sequence: TGTGCCAGCAACCCCCGCGGGGACTCCTACAATGAGCAGTTCTTC.